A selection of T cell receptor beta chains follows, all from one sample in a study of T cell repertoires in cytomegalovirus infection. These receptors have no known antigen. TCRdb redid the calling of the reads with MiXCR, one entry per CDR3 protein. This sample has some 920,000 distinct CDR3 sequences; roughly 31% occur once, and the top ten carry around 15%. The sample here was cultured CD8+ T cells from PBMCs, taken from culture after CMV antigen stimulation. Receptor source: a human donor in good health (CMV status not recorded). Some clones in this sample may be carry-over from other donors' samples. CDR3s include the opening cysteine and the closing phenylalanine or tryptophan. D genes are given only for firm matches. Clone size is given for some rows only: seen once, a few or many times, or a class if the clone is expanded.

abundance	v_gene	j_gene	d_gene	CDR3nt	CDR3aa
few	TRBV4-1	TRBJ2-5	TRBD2	TGCGCCAGCAGCCAAGGGCCAAGCGGGGGTAAAGAGACCCAGTACTTC	CASSQGPSGGKETQYF
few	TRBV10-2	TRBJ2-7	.	TGCGCCAGCAGTGAGGTTGTAAGCTCCTACGAGCAGTACTTC	CASSEVVSSYEQYF
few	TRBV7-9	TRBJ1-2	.	TGTGCCAGCAGCTTACCGGACAGCTTTGGCTATGGCTACACCTTC	CASSLPDSFGYGYTF
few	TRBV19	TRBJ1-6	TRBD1	TGTGCCAGTAGTACACCGGGACAGGGGTTGAATTCACCCCTCCACTTT	CASSTPGQGLNSPLHF
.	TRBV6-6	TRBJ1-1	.	TGTGCCAGCAGTTACGATAGTAGCTTGGTCGGCAGGGACACTGAAGCTTTCTTT	CASSYDSSLVGRDTEAFF
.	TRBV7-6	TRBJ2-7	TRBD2	TGTGCCAGCAGCCCCTATCCGGGACTAGAGTACGAGCAGTACTTC	CASSPYPGLEYEQYF
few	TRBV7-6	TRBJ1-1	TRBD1	TGTGCCAGCAGCCAGGGGGGTTCGAACACTGAAGCTTTCTTT	CASSQGGSNTEAFF
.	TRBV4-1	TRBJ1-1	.	TGCGTCAGCAGCCAGCCCAAAGGGGTCGGCGCTGAAGCTTTCTTT	CVSSQPKGVGAEAFF
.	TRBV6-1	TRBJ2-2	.	TGTGCCAGCTGCCCGGGACACTTGAACACCGGGGAGCTGTTTTTT	CASCPGHLNTGELFF
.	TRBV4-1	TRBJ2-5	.	TGCGCCAGCAGCCAAGATCTGTGGCAGACCCAGTACTTC	CASSQDLWQTQYF
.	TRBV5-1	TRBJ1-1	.	TGCGCCAGCGCCCTGGGACAAAACACTGAAGCTTTCTTT	CASALGQNTEAFF
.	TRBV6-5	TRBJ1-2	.	TGTGCCAGCAGTTACTCGGTGGGAACGAGCTTGGGCTACACCTTC	CASSYSVGTSLGYTF
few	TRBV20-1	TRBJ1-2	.	TGCAGTGCTAGAGAGGGGGGGAGGTTTGACGACTATGGCTACACCTTC	CSAREGGRFDDYGYTF
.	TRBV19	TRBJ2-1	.	TGTGCCAGTAGTATAATCACAGAAAACAATGAGCAGTTCTTC	CASSIITENNEQFF
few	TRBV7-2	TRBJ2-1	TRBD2	TGTGCCAGCAGCCCCCGGGTAGCGGGGGGCAGGGATGAGCAGTTCTTC	CASSPRVAGGRDEQFF
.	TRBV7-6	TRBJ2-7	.	TGTGCCAGCAGCTTCCAGCGGCCCTACGAGCAGTACTTC	CASSFQRPYEQYF
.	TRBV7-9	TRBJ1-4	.	TGTGCCAGCAGCCGCCGGGAGGGGAATGAAAAACTGTTTTTT	CASSRREGNEKLFF
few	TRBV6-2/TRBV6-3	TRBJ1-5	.	TGTGCCAGCGGAGGAGGGGGTGTTCAGCCCCAGCATTTT	CASGGGGVQPQHF
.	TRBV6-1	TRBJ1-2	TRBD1	TGTGCCAGCCTCGGAAGGGACAGAGGGAACTATGGCTACACCTTC	CASLGRDRGNYGYTF
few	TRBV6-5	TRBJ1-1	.	TGTGCCAGCAGTTACTCGACGGCAGGGAAAGCTTTCTTT	CASSYSTAGKAFF
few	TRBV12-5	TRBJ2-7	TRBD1	TGTGCTAGTGGTATCCACCCCGGACAGGGCAGCTACGAGCAGTACTTC	CASGIHPGQGSYEQYF
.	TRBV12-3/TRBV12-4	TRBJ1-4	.	TGTGCCAGCAGTTTCGAAGGCACGGTTAATGAAAAACTGTTTTTT	CASSFEGTVNEKLFF
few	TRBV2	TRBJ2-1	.	TGTGCCAGCAGTGATGTTACGGACAATGAGCAGTTCTTC	CASSDVTDNEQFF
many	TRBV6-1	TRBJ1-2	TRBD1	TGTGCCAGCACCCTACACCAACGGGACAGGGGCGGCTACACCTTC	CASTLHQRDRGGYTF
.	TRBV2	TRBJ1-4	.	TGTGCCAGCAGGGGACATCACCCAACTAATGAAAAACTGTTTTTT	CASRGHHPTNEKLFF
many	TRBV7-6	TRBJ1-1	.	TGTGCCAGCACCCGGGCGGGCCTCGTTGAAGCTTTCTTT	CASTRAGLVEAFF
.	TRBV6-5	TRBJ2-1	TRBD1	TGTGCCAGCAGTTACGCCGGACAGGGGAGGAATGAGCAGTTCTTC	CASSYAGQGRNEQFF
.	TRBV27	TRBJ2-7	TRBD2	TGTGCCAGCAACCGCTTTAGCGGGCCAAGTATCTACGAGCAGTACTTC	CASNRFSGPSIYEQYF
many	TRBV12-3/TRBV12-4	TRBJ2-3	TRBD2	TGTGCCAGCAGTTTATGGTTTTGGGGGAGCGGGGGGGCGACTGATACGCAGTATTTT	CASSLWFWGSGGATDTQYF
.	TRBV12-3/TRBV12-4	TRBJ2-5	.	TGTGCCAGCTTACAGACGGGGGGCGCGGGACAAGAGACCCAGTACTTC	CASLQTGGAGQETQYF
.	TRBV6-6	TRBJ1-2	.	TGTGCCATTCTGGACAGATATGGCTACACCTTC	CAILDRYGYTF
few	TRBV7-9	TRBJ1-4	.	TGTGCCAGCAGCCCCGGGGATTCGGGTTGGGAAAAACTGTTTTTT	CASSPGDSGWEKLFF
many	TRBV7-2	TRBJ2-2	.	TGTGTAGGGGGGCGTACAACCGGGGAGCTGTTTTTT	CVGGRTTGELFF
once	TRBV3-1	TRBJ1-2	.	TGTGCCAGCAGCCAAGAAACCAGATATAACTATGGCTACACCTTC	CASSQETRYNYGYTF
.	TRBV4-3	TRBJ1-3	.	TGCGCCAGCAGCCAAGATGTCCCCTCCGATGGAAACACCATATATTTT	CASSQDVPSDGNTIYF
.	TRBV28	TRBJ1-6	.	TGTGCCAGCAGTTTGGCTTGGGGCTATAATTCACCCCTCCACTTT	CASSLAWGYNSPLHF
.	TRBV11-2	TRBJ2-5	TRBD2	TGTGCCAGCAGCCGTGGACTAGCCCTCGGGGAGACCCAGTACTTC	CASSRGLALGETQYF
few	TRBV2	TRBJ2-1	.	TGTGCCATCCCTCCCCTCTTGACGGGTGGCAATGAGCAGTTCTTC	CAIPPLLTGGNEQFF
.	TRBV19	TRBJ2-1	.	TGTGCCAGTAGTATAGTGGGAGGGGGGTCCTACAATGAGCAGTTCTTC	CASSIVGGGSYNEQFF
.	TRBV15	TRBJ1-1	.	TGTGCCACCAGCAGGAGAAAGGTGCCGAACACTGAAGCTTTCTTT	CATSRRKVPNTEAFF
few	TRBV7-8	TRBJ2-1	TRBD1	TGTGCCAGCAGGCGGGACAGGGGTAAGAATGAGCAGTTCTTC	CASRRDRGKNEQFF
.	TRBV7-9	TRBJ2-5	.	TGTGCCAGCAGCTTAGAGGAGCAAAAAGAGACCCAGTACTTC	CASSLEEQKETQYF
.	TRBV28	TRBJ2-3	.	TGTGCCAGCAGTTTACGACGGGTTTATGGGGCAGATACGCAGTATTTT	CASSLRRVYGADTQYF
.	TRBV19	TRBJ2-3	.	TGTGCCAGTAGTATGGCAGGGTCGATAGATACGCAGTATTTT	CASSMAGSIDTQYF
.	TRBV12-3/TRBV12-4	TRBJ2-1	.	TGTGCCAGCAGCACCCCGGGAGTAGATGAGCAGTTCTTC	CASSTPGVDEQFF
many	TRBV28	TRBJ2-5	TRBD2	TGTGCCAGCAGTTTAAACCTAGGCGGGGGGGCGGAGACCCAGTACTTC	CASSLNLGGGAETQYF
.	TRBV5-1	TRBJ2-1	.	TGCGCCAGCAGCTTGCCCCGGATCAGTGGTAGCGGTTCCTACAATGAGCAGTTCTTC	CASSLPRISGSGSYNEQFF
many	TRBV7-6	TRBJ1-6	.	TGTGCCAGCAGCGTGACGGGGGAAGATTCACCCCTCCACTTT	CASSVTGEDSPLHF